Below are 21 T cell receptor beta chains sequenced from a single sample in a study of control samples from healthy donors and cancer patients. Profiled with immunoSEQ multiplex PCR; TCRdb holds only in-frame clones, not every one. This table has around 64,000 clones, roughly nine tenths appearing once. Sequencing used PBMCs. The receptors shown here come from a man between 60 and 75 years old with colorectal cancer.

The table lists this clone with a few counts. This chain links TRBV7-9 with TRBJ2-1; no clear D gene. The CDR3 runs to 14 residues. V was trimmed by 5 bases and J by 3 bases, leaving 11 bases between them. Germline CDR1 reads SEHNR; CDR2 reads FQNEAQ (reference sequence). Here the CDR3 DNA reads TGTGCCAGCAGCGATTTTATAGACTACAATGAGCAGTTCTTC. Encoded protein: CASSDFIDYNEQFF.

The CDR3 DNA sequence: TGTGCCAGCAGCCCCGCGGGGGGGAACTATGGCTACACCTTC. Its protein is CASSPAGGNYGYTF. The chain links TRBV3-1 (or the pseudogene TRBV3-2) to TRBJ1-2, with D perhaps TRBD1 (5 bases). The CDR3 is made up of 14 amino acids. Germline V gene lookup returns CDR1 LGHDT and CDR2 YNNKEL (reference sequence). Trimming shortened V by 4 bases and J by 2 bases, and 11 bases separated the two germline ends.

This chain uses TRBV19 with TRBJ1-5, with D possibly being TRBD1 (6 bases). Germline CDR1 is LNHDA and CDR2 is SQIVND (reference sequence). With 4 bases removed from V and 6 bases from J, the gap between germline ends came to 10 bases. The CDR3 is 13 amino acids. CDR3 protein: CASSTTGFQPQHF. CDR3 coding DNA: TGTGCCAGTAGTACCACAGGGTTTCAGCCCCAGCATTTT.

This chain joins TRBV27 and TRBJ2-5; 15 positions agree with TRBD2. Germline lookup yields CDR1 MNHEY and CDR2 SMNVEV (reference sequence). The CDR3 contains 16 residues. With 3 bases clipped from V and 1 base from J, the junction kept 0 bases outside the gene matches. The CDR3 DNA follows: TGTGCCAGCAGTTTGGGACTAGCGGGGGGCCAAGAGACCCAGTACTTC. It codes for CASSLGLAGGQETQYF.

This clone was seen a single time. This chain joins TRBV12-3 or TRBV12-4 and TRBJ2-5; TRBD2 matches at 8 bases. J was trimmed by 4 bases and V by 6 bases; bases with no gene match: 4. The CDR3 loop spans 13 amino acids. The CDR3 region is CASSDRGGETQYF. For the CDR3, the DNA is TGTGCCAGCAGCGACCGGGGGGGAGAGACCCAGTACTTC.

The V gene is TRBV12-5, the J gene TRBJ1-6, with 8 positions matching TRBD1. Germline V gives CDR1 LGHNT, CDR2 FRNRAP. This CDR3 has 17 amino acids. V shed 0 bases, J shed 7 bases, and the junction held 8 bases outside the gene matches. The chain's CDR3 is CASGLVSAGGPNSPLHF. CDR3 DNA sequence: TGTGCTAGTGGTTTGGTCTCGGCAGGGGGCCCCAATTCACCCCTCCACTTT.

This clone was seen only a few times. The chain carries TRBV27 and TRBJ2-1, with 9 bases that match TRBD2. CDR1 and CDR2 (germline): MNHEY, SMNVEV (reference sequence). V shed 3 bases and J 1 base; nucleotides not matched to a gene: 7. The CDR3 totals 17 residues. In DNA form, the CDR3 reads TGTGCCAGCAGTTTTGGTAGCGGGGGAGGGTCCTACAATGAGCAGTTCTTC. Translating gives CASSFGSGGGSYNEQFF.

The J gene is TRBJ1-3, the V gene TRBV30; no clear D. Trimming took off 2 bases at V and 2 bases at J, with 7 bases between the two ends. CDR1 and CDR2 (germline): GTSNPN, SVGIG (reference sequence). This CDR3 has 13 residues. The CDR3: CAWSYGPGNTIYF. CDR3 in DNA: TGTGCCTGGAGTTACGGCCCTGGAAACACCATATATTTT.

J is TRBJ2-7 and V is TRBV6-5; D is possibly TRBD1 or TRBD2 (5 bases each). The CDR3 length is 15 residues. Trimming left V 6 bases short and J 3 bases short, with 18 bases between. CDR1 and CDR2 (germline): MNHEY, SVGAGI. CDR3 amino acids: CASSSRGTAYYEQYF. The CDR3 coding sequence is TGTGCCAGCAGCTCGAGAGGGACCGCGTACTACGAGCAGTACTTC.

The chain carries TRBV3-1 (or the pseudogene TRBV3-2) and TRBJ2-1; D remains ambiguous. The CDR3 runs 12 residues. Germline-derived CDR1 and CDR2 are LGHDT and YNNKEL (reference sequence). Trimming removed 3 bases at V and 8 bases at J, with 8 bases between. This CDR3 is CASSHGWDEQFF. In nucleotides, the CDR3 is TGTGCCAGCAGCCACGGGTGGGATGAGCAGTTCTTC.

The chain employs TRBV5-4 and TRBJ2-4; TRBD2 might be the D (6 bases). V lost 0 bases and J 0 bases, leaving 7 bases between the germline ends. CDR1 and CDR2 from the germline V gene are SGHNT and YYREEE (reference sequence). The CDR3 is made up of 15 amino acids. In DNA, the CDR3 is TGTGCCAGCAGCTTGGGGGGGGAAGCCAAAAACATTCAGTACTTC. It yields the protein CASSLGGEAKNIQYF. The variable domain in full, with the rest retrieved from reference TRBV5-4 and TRBJ2-4, is ETGVTQSPTHLIKTRGQQVTLRCSSQSGHNTVSWYQQALGQGPQFIFQYYREEENGRGNFPPRFSGLQFPNYSSELNVNALELDDSALYLCASSLGGEAKNIQYFGAGTRLSVL.

This chain connects TRBV6-5 to TRBJ1-1; D gene uncertain. Germline CDR1 MNHEY, CDR2 SVGAGI. The CDR3 has 14 residues. Trimming left V 0 bases short and J 6 bases short, with 11 bases between. This chain's CDR3 is CASSYSGGMAEAFF. DNA of the CDR3: TGTGCCAGCAGTTACTCCGGTGGTATGGCTGAAGCTTTCTTT.

The V gene is TRBV20-1, the J gene TRBJ1-2; D call uncertain. V lost 4 bases, J lost 8 bases, and 11 bases lay in between. The CDR3 has 11 residues. Germline V lookup: CDR1 DFQATT, CDR2 SNEGSKA (reference sequence). The CDR3 DNA sequence: TGCAGTGCTAACTGGGCGTGGGGCTACACCTTC. Amino acid sequence: CSANWAWGYTF.

The chain joins TRBV28 to TRBJ2-7, with unresolved D. CDR1 and CDR2 (germline): MDHEN, SYDVKM. The ends were cut back, 3 bases at V and 4 bases at J, with 4 bases in the middle. The CDR3 covers 11 residues. CDR3 sequence reads: CASSLRYEQYF. CDR3 coding DNA: TGTGCCAGCAGTTTGCGGTACGAGCAGTACTTC. Full variable domain (remainder filled in from reference TRBV28 and TRBJ2-7): DVKVTQSSRYLVKRTGEKVFLECVQDMDHENMFWYRQDPGLGLRLIYFSYDVKMKEKGDIPEGYSVSREKKERFSLILESASTNQTSMYLCASSLRYEQYFGPGTRLTVT.

The chain recombines TRBV6-2 or TRBV6-3 with TRBJ1-2; 9 bases are a match to TRBD1. V dropped 4 bases and J dropped 4; count of bases not matched to a gene: 13. This CDR3 is built from 17 residues. Germline V gives CDR1 MNHEY, CDR2 SVGEGT. CDR3 DNA sequence: TGTGCCAGCAGTTTTTCCCCCCGGACAGGGGACCGCTATGGCTACACCTTC. Amino acid sequence: CASSFSPRTGDRYGYTF.

J is TRBJ2-7 and V is TRBV7-9, with a possible D match to TRBD2 (6 bases). CDR1 SEHNR and CDR2 FQNEAQ come from the germline V gene (reference sequence). The length of the CDR3 is 16 residues. V was trimmed by 5 bases and J by 0 bases, leaving 17 bases between them. CDR3 bases: TGTGCCAGCAGCCCCCCTCGGGGGAGGAGCTCCTACGAGCAGTACTTC. As protein: CASSPPRGRSSYEQYF.

The CDR3 nucleotides are TGTGCCAGCAGCCGCTCCGGGACTGGACTCCCGGGCGAGCAGTACTTC. Its protein is CASSRSGTGLPGEQYF. The V and J genes are TRBV3-1 (or the pseudogene TRBV3-2) and TRBJ2-7; weak D call: TRBD2 (6 bases). Germline assignment: CDR1 LGHDT and CDR2 YNNKEL (reference sequence). The CDR3 runs 16 residues. Trimming left V 4 bases short and J 6 bases short, with 22 bases between.

The chain has TRBV30 and TRBJ1-4; D is possibly TRBD1 (6 bases). CDR1 is GTSNPN and CDR2 is SVGIG in the germline V gene (reference sequence). The CDR3 is 20 residues long. V lost 0 bases and J lost 2, with 25 bases in between. In DNA, the CDR3 is TGTGCCTGGAGTGTATCCGGACAGTCGGGGAAGGGATGGACTAATGAAAAACTGTTTTTT. Encoded protein: CAWSVSGQSGKGWTNEKLFF.

This clone has just one count. J is TRBJ2-5 and V is TRBV7-9; the D is unclear. The CDR3 is 13 residues long. The germline CDR1 and CDR2 sequences are SEHNR and FQNEAQ (reference sequence). Trimming left V 4 bases short and J 4 bases short, with 10 bases between. The CDR3 reads CASSYPHPETQYF. DNA for the CDR3: TGTGCCAGCAGCTATCCCCACCCAGAGACCCAGTACTTC.

The rearrangement uses TRBV2 and TRBJ1-6; D gene unclear. Germline CDR1 reads SNHLY; CDR2 reads FYNNEI. The V and J ends lost 3 bases and 10 bases respectively, with 13 bases between them. CDR3 length: 14 residues. The CDR3 coding sequence is TGTGCCAGCAGTGAGCGAAGCGCCAGATCACCCCTCCACTTT. Protein: CASSERSARSPLHF.

In this sample, this clone turned up a few times. The rearrangement uses TRBV9 and TRBJ2-7, with D unresolved. CDR1 SGDLS and CDR2 YYNGEE come from the germline V gene. Trimming pared 0 bases from V and 3 bases from J, leaving 10 bases between. The CDR3 has 14 residues. For the CDR3, the DNA is TGTGCCAGCAGCGTAGATCCGGAGAGCTACGAGCAGTACTTC. It yields the protein CASSVDPESYEQYF.